The rows below give T cell receptor beta chains drawn from one sample of a study of CD8 T cells in ankylosing spondylitis. TCRdb passed the 5' RACE reads through MiXCR, listing each CDR3 protein once. The sample lists 310,000 or so distinct CDR3 sequences, around 19% occurring once. The sample consisted of blood, either unsorted or a sorted T cell fraction (not recorded which). All receptors come from a male donor with ankylosing spondylitis or in good health (not recorded which). The CDR3 runs from the conserved cysteine through the conserved F or W. D genes are given only for firm matches. The listing skips clone size in some rows; elsewhere it reads once, few, many or a size class.

abundance,j_gene,v_gene,d_gene,CDR3nt,CDR3aa
.,TRBJ2-4,TRBV24-1,.,TGTGCCACCAGACCGAAGACAGGACTTCTAGCCAAAAACATTCAGTACTTC,CATRPKTGLLAKNIQYF
.,TRBJ2-1,TRBV5-1,TRBD1,TGCGCCAGCAGCTCCGGGACAGGGGGTTTAAATGAGCAGTTCTTC,CASSSGTGGLNEQFF
.,TRBJ2-3,TRBV30,TRBD1,TGTGCCGTCACACTAGGACAGGGAGATACGCAGTATTTT,CAVTLGQGDTQYF
many,TRBJ1-2,TRBV20-1,.,TGCAGTGCTACAGGGGTTGGCGGCTACACCTTC,CSATGVGGYTF
.,TRBJ1-5,TRBV20-1,.,TGCAGTGCTAGTGAGGGGGTTGGGCAGCCCCAGCATTTT,CSASEGVGQPQHF
.,TRBJ2-3,TRBV5-5,.,TGTGCCAGCAGTCCCGGTTTCAGCACAGATACGCAGTATTTT,CASSPGFSTDTQYF
few,TRBJ1-3,TRBV2,.,TGTGCCAGCAGTGAGGTAACGGCTGGAAACACCATATATTTT,CASSEVTAGNTIYF
.,TRBJ2-2,TRBV28,TRBD1,TGTGCCAGCAGTTTACGACAGGGGAACACCGGGGAGCTGTTTTTT,CASSLRQGNTGELFF
.,TRBJ1-3,TRBV15,.,TGTGCCACCAGCAGAGATGGGGGGGCTGGAAACACCATATATTTT,CATSRDGGAGNTIYF
.,TRBJ2-3,TRBV7-9,TRBD2,TGTGCCAGCAGCGCCCAACTAGCGGGAGCAGATACGCAGTATTTT,CASSAQLAGADTQYF
.,TRBJ2-1,TRBV7-8,TRBD2,TGTGCCAGCAGCTCGAGGACTAGCGGGATGGTTGAGCAGTTCTTC,CASSSRTSGMVEQFF
few,TRBJ2-2,TRBV3-1,.,TGTGCCAGCAGCCAGCTACGGGGGACCGGGGAGCTGTTTTTT,CASSQLRGTGELFF
.,TRBJ2-3,TRBV24-1,.,TGTGCCACCAGTGAAACTTACCCCGGCACAGATACGCAGTATTTT,CATSETYPGTDTQYF
.,TRBJ1-2,TRBV5-1,TRBD1,TGCGCCAGCAGCTTGGATCTCGGGACAGCTTATGGCTACACCTTC,CASSLDLGTAYGYTF
.,TRBJ2-3,TRBV29-1,.,TGCAGCGTTGTTGGGACGCAGACCGAAAATACGCAGTATTTT,CSVVGTQTENTQYF
.,TRBJ2-2,TRBV7-6,.,TGTGCCAGCAGCTTAGGAGGCAGGGGGGTCACCGGGGAGCTGTTTTTT,CASSLGGRGVTGELFF
.,TRBJ2-2,TRBV10-3,.,TGTGCCATCAGTGAACCGGGACGCCCGAACACCGGGGAGCTGTTTTTT,CAISEPGRPNTGELFF
few,TRBJ2-1,TRBV4-1,TRBD2,TGCGCCAGCAGCCAAGGGGGGGGATATGAGCAGTTCTTC,CASSQGGGYEQFF
few,TRBJ2-3,TRBV4-2,TRBD1,TGTGCCAGCAGCCCTACCCTATCGGGACAGGGGGCTGTGGGTACGCAGTATTTT,CASSPTLSGQGAVGTQYF
few,TRBJ2-1,TRBV3-2,.,TGTGCCAGCAGCCCTAAGAGGGGGGGCCCTTCCTACAATGAGCAGTTCTTC,CASSPKRGGPSYNEQFF
.,TRBJ2-5,TRBV12-3/TRBV12-4,.,TGTGCCAGCAGGCCAGGGTTTAGTGAGACCCAGTACTTC,CASRPGFSETQYF
.,TRBJ2-1,TRBV2,.,TGTGCCAGCAGCGACCGAGTGAGCCCGGCGGGGTTCTTC,CASSDRVSPAGFF
few,TRBJ2-1,TRBV15,.,TGTGCCACCAGCAGAGTAACAGGTCGGAATGAGCAGTTCTTC,CATSRVTGRNEQFF
.,TRBJ2-1,TRBV15,TRBD2,TGTGCCACCAGCAGGGGGGGGATCGGGTCCCTCTCCTACAATGAGCAGTTCTTC,CATSRGGIGSLSYNEQFF
.,TRBJ2-5,TRBV28,TRBD2,TGTGCCAGCAGTCCACGGGGAGCGGGGGTCCAAGAGACCCAGTACTTC,CASSPRGAGVQETQYF
many,TRBJ2-5,TRBV5-1,.,TGCGCCAGCAGCTTGGACGGAGAGACCCAGTACTTC,CASSLDGETQYF
.,TRBJ2-3,TRBV7-8,TRBD2,TGTGCCACTGGGGGGACTAGCGGGAGCCTTAGCACAGATACGCAGTATTTT,CATGGTSGSLSTDTQYF
.,TRBJ2-1,TRBV15,TRBD2,TGTGCCACCAGCAGAGGAACCAGCGGGGGAATGGATGAGCAGTTCTTC,CATSRGTSGGMDEQFF
few,TRBJ2-1,TRBV6-2/TRBV6-3,.,TGTGCCAGCAGTTACTCTGGGGGACTCTACAATGAGCAGTTCTTC,CASSYSGGLYNEQFF
many,TRBJ2-4,TRBV20-1,.,TGCAGTGCACTATCATCGACAGGATCGGCCAACATTCAGTACTTC,CSALSSTGSANIQYF
.,TRBJ2-6,TRBV11-1,TRBD1,TGTGCCAGCAGCACCCGGGACAGTCAACACTCTGGGGCCAACGTCCTGACTTTC,CASSTRDSQHSGANVLTF
.,TRBJ2-1,TRBV6-5,TRBD2,TGTGCCAGCAGTTACGAATTCCTAGCGGGGATGAACAATGAGCAGTTCTTC,CASSYEFLAGMNNEQFF
.,TRBJ2-5,TRBV5-1,.,TGCGCCAGCTTCGTGGACAGAGAGACCCAGTACTTC,CASFVDRETQYF
few,TRBJ1-4,TRBV28,.,TGTGCCAGCAGTTTAATTGCGGGGATCGGTAATGAAAAACTGTTTTTT,CASSLIAGIGNEKLFF
.,TRBJ2-3,TRBV15,.,TGTGCCACCAGCAGAGTCGGGGCAAGCACAGATACGCAGTATTTT,CATSRVGASTDTQYF
few,TRBJ2-3,TRBV3-1,TRBD1,TGTGCCAGCAGCCATCGACAGGGGTCAGATACGCAGTATTTT,CASSHRQGSDTQYF
many,TRBJ2-3,TRBV12-3/TRBV12-4,.,TGTGCCAGCAGTTTAGGGGGGGCCCGCCCCACAGATACGCAGTATTTT,CASSLGGARPTDTQYF
.,TRBJ2-5,TRBV5-5,.,TGTGCCAGCAGCCCGACAGGTTGGGGGGAGACCCAGTACTTC,CASSPTGWGETQYF
.,TRBJ2-1,TRBV24-1,.,TGTGCCACCAGTGATCCGCCGGGGAATGAGCAGTTCTTC,CATSDPPGNEQFF
few,TRBJ2-5,TRBV20-1,.,TGCAGTGCTTTCTTCCGGGGCGCAGAGACCCAGTACTTC,CSAFFRGAETQYF
.,TRBJ1-5,TRBV12-3/TRBV12-4,.,TGTGCCAGCAGCGGGACGTCCCAGCATTTT,CASSGTSQHF
few,TRBJ1-1,TRBV5-1,.,TGCGCCAGCAGCACCGAAAACAGGAACACTGAAGCTTTCTTT,CASSTENRNTEAFF
few,TRBJ1-1,TRBV5-1,.,TGCGCCAGCAGCTTGGGAGGCAGGAACACTGAAGCTTTCTTT,CASSLGGRNTEAFF
.,TRBJ2-4,TRBV5-1,TRBD2,TGCGCCAGCAGCTTGACTAGCGAGGTTCAGTACTTC,CASSLTSEVQYF
few,TRBJ2-1,TRBV12-3/TRBV12-4,.,TGTGCCAGCAGCCATTTAGGTAGCGAGTCCTACAATGAGCAGTTCTTC,CASSHLGSESYNEQFF
few,TRBJ2-5,TRBV11-2,.,TGTGCCAGCAGCCAAGACTCGCGGACCCAGTACTTC,CASSQDSRTQYF
.,TRBJ2-1,TRBV12-3/TRBV12-4,TRBD1,TGTGCCAGCAGTGTAGGGACAGGGGACGAGCAGTTCTTC,CASSVGTGDEQFF
.,TRBJ2-2,TRBV12-3/TRBV12-4,.,TGTGCCAGCAGGCGCCCAGGGGACACCGGGGAGCTGTTTTTT,CASRRPGDTGELFF
.,TRBJ1-2,TRBV29-1,.,TGCAGCGTTCCCCCGGACGGGGCCAACTATGGCTACACCTTC,CSVPPDGANYGYTF
few,TRBJ2-3,TRBV5-1,TRBD1,TGCGCCAGCAGCACTTACAGGGGTGAGGGCACAGATACGCAGTATTTT,CASSTYRGEGTDTQYF
.,TRBJ2-5,TRBV29-1,TRBD2,TGCAGCGCCGACGGACTAGCGGGAGGGCCGGGCCGGGAGACCCAGTACTTC,CSADGLAGGPGRETQYF
.,TRBJ1-3,TRBV10-2,.,TGCGCCAGCATGGGGGACTCTGGAAACACCATATATTTT,CASMGDSGNTIYF
few,TRBJ1-1,TRBV12-3/TRBV12-4,.,TGTGCCAGCAGCCGGCAGGGGAGTGAAGCTTTCTTT,CASSRQGSEAFF
.,TRBJ2-1,TRBV5-1,.,TGCGCCAGCAGCTTGGATGAGGCGTACAATGAGCAGTTCTTC,CASSLDEAYNEQFF
.,TRBJ2-4,TRBV12-3/TRBV12-4,.,TGTGCCAGCAGTCCCACGTTGGGGGCGCTTCCCAAAAACATTCAGTACTTC,CASSPTLGALPKNIQYF
few,TRBJ1-3,TRBV20-1,.,TGCAGTGCTCTCCCGGTAGGGGCCCTACGCTCTGGAAACACCATATATTTT,CSALPVGALRSGNTIYF
.,TRBJ2-5,TRBV12-3/TRBV12-4,TRBD1,TGTGCCAGCAGCCCGGACAGGGCGCTTCGGGAGACCCAGTACTTC,CASSPDRALRETQYF
.,TRBJ2-1,TRBV13,TRBD2,TGTGCCAGCAGCGAACCGGGACTAGCGAGGAATTACAATGAGCAGTTCTTC,CASSEPGLARNYNEQFF